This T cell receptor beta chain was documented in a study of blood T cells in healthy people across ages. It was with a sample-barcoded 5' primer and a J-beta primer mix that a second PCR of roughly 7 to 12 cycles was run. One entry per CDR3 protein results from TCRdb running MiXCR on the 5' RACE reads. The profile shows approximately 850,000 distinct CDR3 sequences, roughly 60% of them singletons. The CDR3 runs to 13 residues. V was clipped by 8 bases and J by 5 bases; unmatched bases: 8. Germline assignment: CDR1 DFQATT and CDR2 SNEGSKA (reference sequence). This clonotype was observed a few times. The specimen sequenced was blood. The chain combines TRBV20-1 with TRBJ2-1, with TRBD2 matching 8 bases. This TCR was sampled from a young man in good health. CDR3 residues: CSSTVAGNNEQFF. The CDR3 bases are TGCAGTTCCACGGTAGCGGGGAACAATGAGCAGTTCTTC.